Detailed here is one T cell receptor (beta chain). What it binds is unknown. CDR1 and CDR2 (germline): SGHTA, FQGNSA. The CDR3 is 13 residues long. The V gene lost 3 bases and the J gene lost 3 bases, with 8 bases spanning the gap. Data came from immunoSEQ multiplex PCR; TCRdb stores just in-frame clones and leaves some out. This sample yields 20,000 or so clones, of which 70% to 85% are seen a single time; roughly 14% belongs to the top ten. The source of the sample is a study of T cell clonotyping in hematopoietic cell transplantation. Study-wide points: CD4 and CD8 repertoire contributions could not be separated without sorting. At the given depth, recipient repertoires were over 95% de novo clonotypes.

The receptor was derived from a man aged 55 to 70 in good health. Some clones in this sample may be carry-over from other donors' samples. The specimen was peripheral blood mononuclear cells. The V and J genes are TRBV7-2 and TRBJ1-2; D perhaps matches TRBD1 (5 bases). The CDR3 DNA reads as TGTGCCAGCAGCTTGGCACAGGACTATGGCTACACCTTC. It translates to CASSLAQDYGYTF. Complete variable domain (other parts from reference TRBV7-2 and TRBJ1-2): GAGVSQSPSNKVTEKGKDVELRCDPISGHTALYWYRQSLGQGLEFLIYFQGNSAPDKSGLPSDRFSAERTGGSVSTLTIQRTQQEDSAVYLCASSLAQDYGYTFGSGTRLTVV.